This is a list of T cell receptor beta chains from one sample in a study of cytomegalovirus exposure and HLA in healthy donors. TCRdb's copy holds only in-frame clones and misses some; the assay was immunoSEQ multiplex PCR. The repertoire includes approximately 61,000 clones, about four fifths of them detected once, and roughly 8% sits in the top ten. The specimen sequenced was PBMCs. These receptors were obtained from a man aged 18 to 29 in good health and CMV-seropositive. The CDR3 runs from the conserved cysteine through the conserved F or W. D genes are given only for firm matches. Clone size is given for some rows only: seen once, a few or many times, or a class if the clone is expanded.

abundance	v_gene	d_gene	j_gene	CDR3aa	CDR3nt
NA	TRBV20-1	NA	TRBJ1-2	CSASERYGYTF	TGCAGTGCTAGTGAGCGTTATGGCTACACCTTC
NA	TRBV30	TRBD1	TRBJ1-2	CAWWGQGDYGYTF	TGTGCCTGGTGGGGACAGGGAGATTATGGCTACACCTTC
NA	TRBV9	NA	TRBJ1-2	CASSANYGYTF	TGTGCCAGCAGCGCAAACTATGGCTACACCTTC
NA	TRBV29-1	NA	TRBJ1-4	CSVAQEKLFF	TGCAGCGTTGCTCAGGAAAAACTGTTTTTT
few	TRBV10-3	TRBD1	TRBJ1-2	CAINHFDRDGGYTF	TGTGCCATCAACCACTTCGACAGGGACGGAGGCTACACCTTC
NA	TRBV6-1	NA	TRBJ1-5	CASRTGQTNQPQHF	TGTGCCAGCAGGACCGGACAGACCAATCAGCCCCAGCATTTT
NA	TRBV7-7	NA	TRBJ2-1	CASSSGLDRGEQFF	TGTGCCAGCAGCTCCGGACTAGACAGGGGTGAGCAGTTCTTC
NA	TRBV6-5	TRBD2	TRBJ2-7	CASSYSPAGHYEQYF	TGTGCCAGCAGTTACTCACCAGCGGGGCACTACGAGCAGTACTTC
NA	TRBV7-9	TRBD1	TRBJ2-7	CASSLRQGSYEQYF	TGTGCCAGCAGCCTCAGACAGGGGTCCTACGAGCAGTACTTC
NA	TRBV27	NA	TRBJ1-2	CASSLTGDPGYTF	TGTGCCAGCAGTTTAACCGGGGATCCCGGCTACACCTTC
NA	TRBV30	NA	TRBJ1-2	CAWSYGGVWIGGYTF	TGTGCCTGGTCCTATGGCGGGGTCTGGATAGGTGGCTACACCTTC
NA	TRBV7-9	NA	TRBJ1-1	CASSAPGNRPMNTEAFF	TGTGCCAGCAGCGCCCCAGGTAATCGGCCCATGAACACTGAAGCTTTCTTT
NA	TRBV30	NA	TRBJ1-1	CARTRISPEAFF	TGTGCTCGGACAAGGATTTCCCCTGAAGCTTTCTTT
NA	TRBV5-6	TRBD2	TRBJ2-7	CASSSAGAYEQYF	TGTGCCAGCAGCTCGGCGGGGGCCTACGAGCAGTACTTC
NA	TRBV10-3	NA	TRBJ1-2	CAISLYQETNYGYTF	TGTGCCATCAGTCTTTACCAGGAAACCAACTATGGCTACACCTTC
NA	TRBV30	TRBD2	TRBJ2-5	CAWGGVTGGTQYF	TGTGCCTGGGGGGGAGTGACGGGAGGGACCCAGTACTTC
few	TRBV2	TRBD1	TRBJ1-1	CASSGDSEAFF	TGTGCCAGCAGTGGGGACAGCGAAGCTTTCTTT
once	TRBV29-1	TRBD1	TRBJ1-5	CSVGQGGQPQHF	TGCAGCGTTGGACAGGGTGGTCAGCCCCAGCATTTT
NA	TRBV6-1	NA	TRBJ2-5	CASRWTVQETQYF	TGTGCCAGCAGGTGGACTGTCCAGGAGACCCAGTACTTC
NA	TRBV4-2	TRBD2	TRBJ2-3	CASSHVLLAGGSTDTQYF	TGTGCCAGCAGCCATGTACTACTAGCGGGAGGGAGCACAGATACGCAGTATTTT
NA	TRBV10-3	NA	TRBJ1-5	CAISEQKRGSFSNQPQHF	TGTGCCATCAGTGAGCAGAAACGGGGATCCTTTAGCAATCAGCCCCAGCATTTT
NA	TRBV7-9	NA	TRBJ2-4	CASSIQGKNIQYF	TGTGCCAGCAGCATACAGGGTAAAAACATTCAGTACTTC
NA	TRBV30	NA	TRBJ1-3	CAWSVQEYSGNTIYF	TGTGCCTGGAGTGTACAGGAGTACTCTGGAAACACCATATATTTT
NA	TRBV7-6	NA	TRBJ2-6	CASSLDSSGANVLTF	TGTGCCAGCAGCCTCGACAGTTCTGGGGCCAACGTCCTGACTTTC
NA	TRBV29-1	NA	TRBJ1-1	CSVESTEAFF	TGCAGCGTTGAATCTACTGAAGCTTTCTTT
NA	TRBV7-2	NA	TRBJ1-2	CASSLGSGRPDYGYTF	TGTGCCAGCAGCCTTGGATCCGGGAGGCCGGACTATGGCTACACCTTC
NA	TRBV30	NA	TRBJ2-7	CAWAGTFPYEQYF	TGTGCCTGGGCTGGGACTTTTCCCTACGAGCAGTACTTC
NA	TRBV5-1	NA	TRBJ2-1	CASSLGQGSYNEQFF	TGCGCCAGCAGCTTGGGGCAGGGATCCTACAATGAGCAGTTCTTC
NA	TRBV18	NA	TRBJ1-1	CASSPWQRDTEAFF	TGTGCCAGCTCACCGTGGCAGCGGGACACTGAAGCTTTCTTT
NA	TRBV4-1	TRBD2	TRBJ2-3	CASSHTGLAGTDTQYF	TGCGCCAGCAGCCACACAGGACTAGCGGGGACAGATACGCAGTATTTT
few	TRBV30	NA	TRBJ1-3	CAWSPQASSGNTIYF	TGTGCCTGGAGTCCACAAGCTAGCTCTGGAAACACCATATATTTT
NA	TRBV4-2	NA	TRBJ1-3	CASSQESGGGNTIYF	TGTGCCAGCAGCCAAGAAAGCGGGGGGGGAAACACCATATATTTT
NA	TRBV30	NA	TRBJ1-4	CAWSKPEKLFF	TGTGCCTGGAGTAAGCCGGAAAAACTGTTTTTT
NA	TRBV14	NA	TRBJ2-7	CASSNREFGGEQYF	TGTGCCAGCAGCAACAGGGAATTCGGTGGCGAGCAGTACTTC
once	TRBV2	TRBD1	TRBJ2-7	CASSGGPGTGAYEQYF	TGTGCCAGCAGCGGAGGCCCCGGGACAGGGGCCTACGAGCAGTACTTC
NA	TRBV7-9	NA	TRBJ1-5	CASSPLRDTQGHQPQHF	TGTGCCAGCAGCCCGCTCCGGGACACCCAGGGGCATCAGCCCCAGCATTTT
NA	TRBV18	TRBD1	TRBJ1-5	CASSPGQGDQPQHF	TGTGCCAGCTCACCAGGACAGGGCGATCAGCCCCAGCATTTT
NA	TRBV28	TRBD1	TRBJ1-5	CANGQGGSNQPQHF	TGTGCCAACGGACAGGGAGGTAGCAATCAGCCCCAGCATTTT
NA	TRBV7-9	NA	TRBJ2-2	CASSPDRDTGELFF	TGTGCCAGCAGCCCGGACAGAGACACCGGGGAGCTGTTTTTT